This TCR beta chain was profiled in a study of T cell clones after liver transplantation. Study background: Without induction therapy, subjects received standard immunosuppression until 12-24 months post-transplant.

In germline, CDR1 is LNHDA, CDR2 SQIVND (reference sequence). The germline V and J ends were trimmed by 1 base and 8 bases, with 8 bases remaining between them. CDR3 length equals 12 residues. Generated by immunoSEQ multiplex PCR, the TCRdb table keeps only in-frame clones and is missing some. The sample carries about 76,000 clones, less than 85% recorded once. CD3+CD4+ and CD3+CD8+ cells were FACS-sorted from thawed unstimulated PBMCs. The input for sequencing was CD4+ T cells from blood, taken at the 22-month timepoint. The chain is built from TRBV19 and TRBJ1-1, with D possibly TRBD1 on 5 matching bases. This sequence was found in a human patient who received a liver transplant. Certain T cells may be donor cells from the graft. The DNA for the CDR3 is TGTGCCAGTAGTATAGCCGAGGGGGAAGCTTTCTTT. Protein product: CASSIAEGEAFF.